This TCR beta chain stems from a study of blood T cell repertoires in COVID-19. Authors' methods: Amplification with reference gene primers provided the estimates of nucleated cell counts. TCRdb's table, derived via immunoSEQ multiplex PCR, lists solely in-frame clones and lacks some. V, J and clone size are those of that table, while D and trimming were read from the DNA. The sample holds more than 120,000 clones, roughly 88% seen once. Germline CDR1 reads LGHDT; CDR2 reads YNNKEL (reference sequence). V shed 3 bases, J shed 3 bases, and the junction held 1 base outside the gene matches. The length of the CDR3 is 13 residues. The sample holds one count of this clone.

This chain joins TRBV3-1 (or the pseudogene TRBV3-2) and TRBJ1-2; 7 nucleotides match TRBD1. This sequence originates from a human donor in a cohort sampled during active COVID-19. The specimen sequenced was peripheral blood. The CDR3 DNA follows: TGTGCCAGCAGCCATACAGGGGACTATGGCTACACCTTC. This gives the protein CASSHTGDYGYTF.